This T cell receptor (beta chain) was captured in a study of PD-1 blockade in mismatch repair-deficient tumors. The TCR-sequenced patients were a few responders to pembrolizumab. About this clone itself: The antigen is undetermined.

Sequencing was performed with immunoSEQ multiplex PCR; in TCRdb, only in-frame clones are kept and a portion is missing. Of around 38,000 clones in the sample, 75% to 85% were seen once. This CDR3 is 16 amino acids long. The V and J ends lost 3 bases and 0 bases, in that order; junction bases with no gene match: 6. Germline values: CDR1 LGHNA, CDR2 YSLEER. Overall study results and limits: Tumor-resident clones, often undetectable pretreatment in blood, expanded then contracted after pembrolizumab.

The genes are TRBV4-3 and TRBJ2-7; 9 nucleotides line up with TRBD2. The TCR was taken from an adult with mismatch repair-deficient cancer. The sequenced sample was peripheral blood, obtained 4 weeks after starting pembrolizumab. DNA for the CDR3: TGCGCCAGCAGCCAGGGCAGCGGGAGGACCTCCTACGAGCAGTACTTC. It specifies CASSQGSGRTSYEQYF.